This entry describes one T cell receptor (beta chain). What it binds is not known. TCRdb redid the calling of the reads with MiXCR, one entry per CDR3 protein. The data show about 250,000 distinct CDR3 sequences, around 6.4% seen once. The source of the sample is a study of T cell repertoires in cytomegalovirus infection. About the research overall: Public TCR beta signatures were indicative of both CMV infection and a matching HLA type.

Findings of the study overall: There were carriers of CMV plus the relevant HLA, and cumulative public TCR beta family frequency identified them. HLA-C-restricted, CMV-specific TCR beta clonotypes were dominant ex vivo.

The ends were cut back, 4 bases at V and 0 bases at J, with 15 bases in the middle. The CDR3 is 16 residues long. Germline CDR1 MDHEN, CDR2 SYDVKM. V gene TRBV28 combines with J gene TRBJ1-2; D gene ambiguous. The sequenced sample was PBMCs. The clonotype comes from a human donor in good health (CMV status not recorded). Some clones in this sample may be carry-over from other donors' samples. CDR3 loop: CASSSILFRANYGYTF. DNA for the CDR3: TGTGCCAGCAGTTCCATCCTATTCAGAGCTAACTATGGCTACACCTTC.